This passage covers 8 T cell receptor beta chains from one sample sequenced in a study of radiation and T cells in renal cell carcinoma. Method: immunoSEQ multiplex PCR; TCRdb's copy keeps in-frame clones and lacks some. The sample yields about 9,300 clones, about 63% seen once. Treatment defined: 15 Gy SBRT to primary tumor, nephrectomy 4 weeks later. The sequencing here drew on tumor tissue, taken from a patient whose treatment included radiotherapy and nephrectomy. These receptors were taken from a woman aged 45-65 years with renal cell carcinoma.

The chain links TRBV7-6 to TRBJ2-2, with a possible D match to TRBD1 (5 bases). Germline CDR1 and CDR2: SGHVS and FNYEAQ. Trimming stripped 5 bases from V and 4 bases from J, with 8 bases between. CDR3 length equals 13 residues. The CDR3 coding sequence is TGTGCCAGCAGCCTTCAGGGCACCGGGGAGCTGTTTTTT. It yields the protein CASSLQGTGELFF. Filled out from reference TRBV7-6 and TRBJ2-2, the complete variable domain reads GAGVSQSPRYKVTKRGQDVALRCDPISGHVSLYWYRQALGQGPEFLTYFNYEAQQDKSGLPNDRFSAERPEGSISTLTIQRTEQRDSAMYRCASSLQGTGELFFGEGSRLTVL.

In its sample, this clone ranks as medium-sized (0.01 to 0.1%). This chain uses TRBV10-3 with TRBJ2-7; D is possibly TRBD1 or TRBD2 (6 bases each). Trimming took off 2 bases at V and 3 bases at J, with 17 bases between the two ends. CDR3 length: 16 residues. Looked up from germline, CDR1 is ENHRY and CDR2 is SYGVKD. CDR3 protein: CAISEPHVGGRYEQYF. The CDR3 region has the DNA TGTGCCATCAGTGAGCCGCATGTGGGGGGCCGCTACGAGCAGTACTTC.

V usage is TRBV19 and J usage is TRBJ2-1, with 13 nucleotides matching TRBD2. CDR3 length: 20 amino acids. Germline V gene sequence: CDR1 LNHDA, CDR2 SQIVND (reference sequence). Trimming removed 3 bases from V and 0 bases from J; junction bases left unmatched: 11. The CDR3 DNA sequence: TGTGCCAGTAGTATTGGGACTAGCGGGGTAGAAGCAAGCTCCTACAATGAGCAGTTCTTC. Residues: CASSIGTSGVEASSYNEQFF.

CDR3 protein: CASRPIGIGKNIQYF. CDR3 DNA sequence: TGTGCCAGCCGCCCTATTGGGATTGGCAAAAACATTCAGTACTTC. The chain combines TRBV7-9 with TRBJ2-4, with D unresolved. V dropped 8 bases and J dropped 3 bases, with 17 bases sitting between them. Germline CDR1 reads SEHNR; CDR2 reads FQNEAQ (reference sequence). The CDR3 runs to 15 residues. The whole variable domain, filled in from reference TRBV7-9 and TRBJ2-4, reads DTGVSQNPRHKITKRGQNVTFRCDPISEHNRLYWYRQTLGQGPEFLTYFQNEAQLEKSRLLSDRFSAERPKGSFSTLEIQRTEQGDSAMYLCASRPIGIGKNIQYFGAGTRLSVL.

This chain uses TRBV7-8 with TRBJ1-2, with a possible D match to TRBD1 (6 bases). Germline CDR1 reads SGHVS; CDR2 reads FQNEAQ. V lost 3 bases, J lost 2 bases, and 13 bases lay in between. The CDR3 totals 15 residues. CDR3 region: CASSFVGQTNYGYTF. Here the CDR3 DNA reads TGTGCCAGCAGCTTTGTTGGACAGACAAACTATGGCTACACCTTC.

V gene TRBV6-5 combines with J gene TRBJ1-6, with a weak D call TRBD1 (6 bases). Trimming took 10 bases from V and 9 from J, leaving 16 bases between them. Germline V CDR1 and CDR2: MNHEY, SVGAGI. The CDR3 loop spans 13 amino acids. The CDR3 is CATSGGAGSPLHF. The DNA of the CDR3 is TGTGCCACCAGCGGGGGCGCGGGTTCACCCCTCCACTTT.

The chain carries TRBV5-4 and TRBJ2-3, with D possibly being TRBD1 (5 bases). Germline CDR1 is SGHNT and CDR2 is YYREEE (reference sequence). The CDR3 has 13 residues. Between the trimmed V and J ends, which lost 0 bases and 4 bases, there was a span of 6 bases. The CDR3 loop reads CASSLEGADTQYF. In DNA, the CDR3 is TGTGCCAGCAGCTTGGAAGGGGCAGATACGCAGTATTTT.

In nucleotides, the CDR3 is TGTGCCAGTAGTATTAGCGGGAGTGCCTACGAGCAGTACTTC. This gives the protein CASSISGSAYEQYF. The chain is built from TRBV19 and TRBJ2-7; TRBD2 matches at 9 bases. CDR1 is LNHDA, CDR2 SQIVND, per germline (reference sequence). With V trimmed by 3 bases and J by 2 bases, 2 bases remained unmatched. The length of the CDR3 is 14 residues.